The next 20 T cell receptor beta chains were all read from a single sample in a study of blood T cell repertoires in COVID-19. Profiled with immunoSEQ multiplex PCR; TCRdb holds only in-frame clones, not every one. Here the sample spans roughly 160,000 clones, roughly 86% being singletons. The sample comprised peripheral blood. These receptor sequences come from a young man with acute or convalescent COVID-19.

J is TRBJ2-1 and V is TRBV28, with D unresolved. This CDR3 spans 15 amino acids. Germline V CDR1 and CDR2: MDHEN, SYDVKM. Trimming stripped 2 bases from V and 0 bases from J, with 8 bases between. The DNA of the CDR3 is TGTGCCAGCAGTTTAAGGCCTAGCTCCTACAATGAGCAGTTCTTC. This gives the protein CASSLRPSSYNEQFF.

This chain uses TRBV6-5 with TRBJ1-6; D might be TRBD1 (6 bases). The CDR3 covers 16 residues. V lost 0 bases and J 7 bases, leaving 13 bases between the germline ends. Germline CDR1 MNHEY, CDR2 SVGAGI. The CDR3 region has the DNA TGTGCCAGCAGTTACTCAACGGGACACCTAAATTCACCCCTCCACTTT. This sequence encodes CASSYSTGHLNSPLHF.

The chain links TRBV7-9 to TRBJ1-3, with D possibly matching TRBD1 (6 bases). From germline, CDR1 is SEHNR and CDR2 FQNEAQ (reference sequence). CDR3 length: 16 amino acids. With 0 bases removed from V and 1 base from J, the gap between germline ends came to 10 bases. CDR3 sequence (DNA): TGTGCCAGCAGCTTAGCCTGGACAGAATCTGGAAACACCATATATTTT. Translating gives CASSLAWTESGNTIYF.

The count of this clone is one. The chain recombines TRBV6-6 with TRBJ2-1; 10 bases are shared with TRBD1. V lost 5 bases, J lost 1 base, and 2 bases stayed unmatched. This CDR3 spans 15 amino acids. Per the germline V gene, CDR1 is MNHNY and CDR2 is SVGAGI (reference sequence). This chain's CDR3 is CASSGGQGSYNEQFF. CDR3 nucleotides: TGTGCCAGCAGTGGGGGACAGGGGTCCTACAATGAGCAGTTCTTC.

The V gene is TRBV2, the J gene TRBJ1-2; 10 nucleotides agree with TRBD1. V shed 5 bases and J 7 bases; nucleotides not matched to a gene: 10. The CDR3 sequence is 15 residues long. Looked up from germline, CDR1 is SNHLY and CDR2 is FYNNEI. This chain's CDR3 is CASSPPGQGGSGYTF. In DNA form, the CDR3 reads TGTGCCAGCAGTCCTCCAGGACAGGGGGGAAGTGGCTACACCTTC.

The chain carries TRBV30 and TRBJ1-6, with 9 bases matching TRBD1. CDR1 and CDR2 from the germline V gene are GTSNPN and SVGIG (reference sequence). V was clipped by 5 bases and J by 9 bases; unmatched bases: 8. The CDR3 covers 14 residues. The CDR3 nucleotides read TGTGCCTGGGAGGGACAGGGTTTAGGTTCACCCCTCCACTTT. It encodes CAWEGQGLGSPLHF.

The chain carries TRBV19 and TRBJ1-2; unclear D gene. V gave up 3 bases and J gave up 7 bases, with 12 bases separating them. The CDR3 is made up of 13 amino acids. Germline values: CDR1 LNHDA, CDR2 SQIVND (reference sequence). This CDR3 reads CASSIPGRFGYTF. The CDR3 DNA sequence: TGTGCCAGTAGTATCCCAGGCCGCTTTGGCTACACCTTC.

J is TRBJ2-1 and V is TRBV24-1, with 9 nucleotides matching TRBD1. The CDR3 is made up of 16 amino acids. Germline assignment: CDR1 KGHDR and CDR2 SFDVKD. The V segment lost 4 bases and the J segment 4 bases; nucleotides outside the gene matches: 7. CDR3 bases: TGTGCCACCAGTGACAACCGGGACAGGGAATACAATGAGCAGTTCTTC. Translating gives CATSDNRDREYNEQFF.

V is TRBV30 and J is TRBJ1-1; unclear D gene. CDR1 is GTSNPN and CDR2 is SVGIG in the germline V gene (reference sequence). This CDR3 is built from 13 residues. Trimming took 1 base from V and 1 from J, leaving 7 bases between them. CDR3 nucleotides: TGTGCCTGGAGTGCGGTTGGGAACACTGAAGCTTTCTTT. Translated, it gives CAWSAVGNTEAFF.

This clone was seen once. This chain uses TRBV5-1 with TRBJ1-1, with 8 bases fitting TRBD1. The J segment lost 6 bases and the V segment lost 5 bases, leaving 9 bases of the junction unmatched. The CDR3 has 14 amino acids. Per germline, CDR1 SGHRS and CDR2 YFSETQ. In DNA form, the CDR3 reads TGCGCCAGCAGTTCAGGGGGCGCGGTCCCTGAAGCTTTCTTT. Translated: CASSSGGAVPEAFF.

J is TRBJ1-1 and V is TRBV2; weak D call: TRBD1 (5 bases). The CDR3 loop spans 11 amino acids. Per germline, CDR1 SNHLY and CDR2 FYNNEI. Trimming cost V 6 bases and J 5 bases, with 7 bases left between them. This chain's CDR3 is CASRGQTEAFF. The CDR3 DNA reads TGTGCCAGCAGGGGGCAAACTGAAGCTTTCTTT.

This rearrangement joins TRBV5-4 to TRBJ1-3; D ambiguous. The germline CDR1 and CDR2 sequences are SGHNT and YYREEE (reference sequence). This CDR3 has 15 amino acids. V was cut by 0 bases and J by 0 bases, with 7 bases left in between. Here the CDR3 reads CASSLDSYSGNTIYF. CDR3 nucleotides: TGTGCCAGCAGCTTGGACAGCTACTCTGGAAACACCATATATTTT.

CDR3 bases: TGTGCCAGCTCAGGGGGATACGAGCAGTACTTC. Its protein product is CASSGGYEQYF. The chain recombines TRBV14 with TRBJ2-7; 7 bases are a match to TRBD1. The CDR3 is 11 amino acids. Germline CDR1 and CDR2: SGHDN and FVKESK. J gave up 4 bases and V 8 bases, and 2 bases lay outside the gene matches.

The rearrangement links TRBV7-8 to TRBJ2-3; D may be TRBD2 (6 bases). Germline V gene data show CDR1 as SGHVS and CDR2 as FQNEAQ. With 1 base removed from V and 4 bases from J, the gap between germline ends came to 15 bases. This CDR3 spans 16 amino acids. The CDR3: CASSLGDRGLSDTQYF. CDR3 DNA sequence: TGTGCCAGCAGCTTAGGGGACCGGGGGTTGTCAGATACGCAGTATTTT.

The DNA for the CDR3 is TGTGCCAGCAGTAGCCAGGCCAACACCAATCAGCCCCAGCATTTT. Translation gives CASSSQANTNQPQHF. The genes are TRBV25-1 and TRBJ1-5; D is uncertain. With 5 bases removed from V and 3 bases from J, the gap between germline ends came to 14 bases. The CDR3 consists of 15 residues. Germline V gene data show CDR1 as MGHDK and CDR2 as SYGVNS.

This clone occurred a few times. Here the CDR3 DNA reads TGCGCCAGCAGCCGAAGCGGGACAGGGACGAGCAATGAGCAGTTCTTC. This translates into CASSRSGTGTSNEQFF. The chain joins TRBV4-1 to TRBJ2-1; 9 bases align to TRBD1. Germline V gene lookup returns CDR1 MGHRA and CDR2 YSYEKL. The ends lost 4 bases at V and 6 bases at J; junction bases unmatched: 10. The CDR3 loop spans 16 amino acids.

The chain is built from TRBV9 and TRBJ1-2, with TRBD1 as a possible D gene (6 bases). The length of the CDR3 is 15 residues. CDR1 and CDR2 from the germline V gene are SGDLS and YYNGEE. The V end was cut by 0 bases, the J end by 4 bases, with 13 bases between. The CDR3 DNA is TGTGCCAGCAGCGTAGCTGGGGGCAAGGGCTATGGCTACACCTTC. Its translation is CASSVAGGKGYGYTF.

The chain links TRBV27 to TRBJ1-4, with TRBD1 matching over 7 bases. Germline V CDR1 and CDR2: MNHEY, SMNVEV (reference sequence). The CDR3 extends over 15 amino acids. The junction had 7 bases not matched to a gene; V was cut back by 5 bases and J by 4 bases. CDR3: CASSRGGADNEKLFF. CDR3 nucleotides: TGTGCCAGCAGTAGAGGGGGCGCGGATAATGAAAAACTGTTTTTT.

This chain connects TRBV6-8 to TRBJ1-1, with 8 bases fitting TRBD1. The J segment lost 4 bases and the V segment lost 5 bases, leaving 6 bases of the junction unmatched. From germline, CDR1 is MNHGY and CDR2 SAAAGT. The CDR3 spans 14 residues. The CDR3 DNA reads TGTGCCAGCAGTCCGGACAGGGAGGCCACTGAAGCTTTCTTT. Residues: CASSPDREATEAFF.

The chain employs TRBV3-1 (or the pseudogene TRBV3-2) and TRBJ2-2; 11 bases map to TRBD2. The CDR3 runs 17 residues. V lost 6 bases, J lost 2 bases, and 8 bases stayed unmatched. Germline values: CDR1 LGHDT, CDR2 YNNKEL (reference sequence). CDR3 nucleotide sequence: TGTGCCAGCAGGGGTACTAGCGGGGGACCAAACACCGGGGAGCTGTTTTTT. This gives the protein CASRGTSGGPNTGELFF.